Listed below are T cell receptor beta chains from one sample, sequenced in a study of OX40 agonist ivuxolimab in advanced cancers. TCRdb's copy holds only in-frame clones and misses some; the assay was immunoSEQ multiplex PCR. The repertoire holds 77,000 or so clones, with under 95% as singletons. The sequencing here drew on CD4+ or CD8+ T cells sorted from blood, taken in a trial of the OX40 agonist ivuxolimab. The receptors originated from an adult with an advanced solid tumor such as melanoma, head and neck, liver or kidney cancer. Each CDR3 is given with its conserved first and last residue. D genes are given only for firm matches. The size of a clone is reported for some rows only, either as once, few or many, or as a class for expanded clones.

- | TRBJ1-3 | TRBV6-5 | - | TGTGCCAGCGGCCGGGACATAGCTGCTGGAAACACCATATATTTT | CASGRDIAAGNTIYF
- | TRBJ1-5 | TRBV6-5 | - | TGTGCCAGCAGTAGGGACTTCGGCAATCAGCCCCAGCATTTT | CASSRDFGNQPQHF
TRBD1 | TRBJ1-2 | TRBV5-1 | - | TGCGCCAGCACTACCGGGACAGCCGACTATGGCTACACCTTC | CASTTGTADYGYTF
- | TRBJ1-2 | TRBV28 | - | TGTGCCAGCAGTTCCGGGACGGGGAACTATGGCTACACCTTC | CASSSGTGNYGYTF
- | TRBJ2-7 | TRBV4-3 | - | TGCGCCAGCAGCCAAGCAATGGGCCCCTACGAGCAGTACTTC | CASSQAMGPYEQYF
- | TRBJ2-7 | TRBV29-1 | - | TGCAGCGTTGAGAGGGGGGGACGAATTTGCGAGCAGTACTTC | CSVERGGRICEQYF
- | TRBJ1-6 | TRBV2 | - | TGTGCCAGCAGTCTTTTGCCGGGACGGTTAAATTCACCCCTCCACTTT | CASSLLPGRLNSPLHF
TRBD1 | TRBJ2-1 | TRBV5-1 | - | TGCGCCAGCAGCCCGGACAGGGGGAACAATGAGCAGTTCTTC | CASSPDRGNNEQFF
- | TRBJ1-6 | TRBV15 | once | TGTGCCACCAGCAGAGATCCAGGGAGCTCCTATAATTCACCCCTCCACTTT | CATSRDPGSSYNSPLHF
- | TRBJ1-3 | TRBV6-1 | - | TGTGCCAGCAGTGAAGCGCTTCCGATCTCTGGAAACACCATATATTTT | CASSEALPISGNTIYF
- | TRBJ2-3 | TRBV7-3 | - | TGTGCCAGCAGCCAGGACCGTACACATACGCAGTATTTT | CASSQDRTHTQYF
- | TRBJ1-6 | TRBV10-3 | - | TGTGCCATTCGCTCGCGCGGGGAAAATTCACCCCTCCACTTT | CAIRSRGENSPLHF
- | TRBJ1-3 | TRBV7-2 | once | TGTGCCAGCAGCTTAGCGGGCAGCTTCTCTGGAAACACCATATATTTT | CASSLAGSFSGNTIYF
TRBD2 | TRBJ2-5 | TRBV18 | - | TGTGCCAGCTCACCAGAACTAGCGGCTACCCAAGAGACCCAGTACTTC | CASSPELAATQETQYF
- | TRBJ1-3 | TRBV4-3 | - | TGCGCCAGCAGCCAAACAGCAGACTCTGGAAACACCATATATTTT | CASSQTADSGNTIYF
TRBD1 | TRBJ2-2 | TRBV6-4 | - | TGTGCCAGCAGTGACTCGTACAGGGGGGACACCGGGGAGCTGTTTTTT | CASSDSYRGDTGELFF
TRBD2 | TRBJ2-1 | TRBV5-1 | - | TGCGCCAGCAGCTTGGGCAGCGGGGGGACATACAATGAGCAGTTCTTC | CASSLGSGGTYNEQFF
- | TRBJ2-7 | TRBV5-4 | - | TGTGCCAGCAGCTTGGACCCAGGGGACCTTGACGAGCAGTACTTC | CASSLDPGDLDEQYF
TRBD1 | TRBJ1-2 | TRBV6-5 | - | TGTGCCAGCAGTCCCAGGACAGGGCTCGGCTATGGCTACACCTTC | CASSPRTGLGYGYTF
- | TRBJ2-2 | TRBV5-1 | - | TGCGCCAGCAGCTTTGGGTGGGACACCGGGGAGCTGTTTTTT | CASSFGWDTGELFF
TRBD2 | TRBJ2-3 | TRBV27 | - | TGTGCCAGCAGCTTGCTGGGAGGGAACACAGATACGCAGTATTTT | CASSLLGGNTDTQYF
- | TRBJ2-3 | TRBV10-3 | few | TGTGCCATCAGTCGACTAGTTCTAGATACGCAGTATTTT | CAISRLVLDTQYF
TRBD1 | TRBJ1-1 | TRBV5-1 | - | TGCGCCAGCAGCGTCGGACAGGGGAACACTGAAGCTTTCTTT | CASSVGQGNTEAFF
- | TRBJ1-1 | TRBV6-1 | - | TGTGCCAGCAGTGAAGTGCACAGGGCTGAAGCTTTCTTT | CASSEVHRAEAFF
TRBD1 | TRBJ2-1 | TRBV11-3 | - | TGTGCCAGCAGCTTAGATGGAGGGACAGGGGATGAGCAGTTCTTC | CASSLDGGTGDEQFF
TRBD1 | TRBJ2-3 | TRBV5-6 | - | TGTGCCAGCAGCTCCCTCCCGGGACAGGCGGCAGATACGCAGTATTTT | CASSSLPGQAADTQYF
- | TRBJ2-6 | TRBV4-3 | - | TGCGCCAGCAGCCAAGGACAGGCCTGCGTCCTGACTTTC | CASSQGQACVLTF
TRBD2 | TRBJ2-7 | TRBV7-2 | - | TGTGCCAGCAGCTTAGCGACTAGCGGGAGGTTTAACGAGCAGTACTTC | CASSLATSGRFNEQYF
TRBD2 | TRBJ2-1 | TRBV4-1 | - | TGCGCCAGCAGCCAAGCTAGCGGGGGGGCCGGTTGGGATGAGCAGTTCTTC | CASSQASGGAGWDEQFF
TRBD1 | TRBJ2-2 | TRBV5-1 | - | TGCGCCAGCAGCCGTTTAACAGGGGGCAACACCGGGGAGCTGTTTTTT | CASSRLTGGNTGELFF
TRBD2 | TRBJ2-7 | TRBV4-3 | - | TGCGCCAGCAGCCAAGAACTAGCGGGGGGATACGAGCAGTACTTC | CASSQELAGGYEQYF
TRBD1 | TRBJ2-7 | TRBV30 | - | TGTGCCTGGACAGGGGACAGGGTCGCCCACGAGCAGTACTTC | CAWTGDRVAHEQYF
- | TRBJ2-7 | TRBV18 | - | TGTGCCAGCTCACCACCGTCACAACAGACCTACGAGCAGTACTTC | CASSPPSQQTYEQYF
TRBD1 | TRBJ1-1 | TRBV18 | - | TGTGCCAGCTCACCCGGACAGGGCGGCACTGAAGCTTTCTTT | CASSPGQGGTEAFF
- | TRBJ1-5 | TRBV5-1 | - | TGCGCCAGCAGCTTGTCCGGTATTAGCAATCAGCCCCAGCATTTT | CASSLSGISNQPQHF
TRBD2 | TRBJ2-3 | TRBV6-5 | - | TGTGCCAGCAGTGGGCTAGCGGTCACAGATACGCAGTATTTT | CASSGLAVTDTQYF
- | TRBJ1-1 | TRBV5-1 | - | TGCGCCAGCAGCTTGGGACAGCCCGCTGAAGCTTTCTTT | CASSLGQPAEAFF
- | TRBJ2-2 | TRBV5-4 | - | TGTGCCAGCAGCTTGGAGGCTTACTCTAACACCGGGGAGCTGTTTTTT | CASSLEAYSNTGELFF
- | TRBJ1-1 | TRBV5-3 | - | TGTGCCAGAAGCTTGTCCGGGATGAACACTGAAGCTTTCTTT | CARSLSGMNTEAFF
TRBD1 | TRBJ2-7 | TRBV11-2 | once | TGTGCCAGCAGCTTACAACCGGGACAGGGCTACGAGCAGTACTTC | CASSLQPGQGYEQYF
TRBD2 | TRBJ2-5 | TRBV5-4 | once | TGTGCCAGCAGCCACGGACTAGCGGGAGGGGGTCGAGAGACCCAGTACTTC | CASSHGLAGGGRETQYF
- | TRBJ2-7 | TRBV30 | - | TGTGCCTGGAGGGCCGGGTACTCCTACGAGCAGTACTTC | CAWRAGYSYEQYF
TRBD1 | TRBJ2-7 | TRBV5-1 | - | TGCGCCAGCAGCCTCGGGACAGTCTCCTACGAGCAGTACTTC | CASSLGTVSYEQYF
- | TRBJ2-3 | TRBV5-1 | once | TGCGCCAGCAGCTTCCCAGGCACAGATACGCAGTATTTT | CASSFPGTDTQYF
- | TRBJ2-7 | TRBV12-5 | - | TGTGCTAGTGGTTTGGTATACGTGATTTCGCCTTACGAGCAGTACTTC | CASGLVYVISPYEQYF
TRBD2 | TRBJ2-3 | TRBV5-4 | - | TGTGCCAGCAGCCGAGGACTAGCGGGATTGGAGAGCACAGATACGCAGTATTTT | CASSRGLAGLESTDTQYF
- | TRBJ2-5 | TRBV7-9 | - | TGTGCCAGCAGCTCATCCGGGACTGATGAGACCCAGTACTTC | CASSSSGTDETQYF
- | TRBJ1-2 | TRBV7-2 | - | TGTGCCAGCAGCTTAGGAAGGGGATTCTATGGCTACACCTTC | CASSLGRGFYGYTF
TRBD1 | TRBJ1-2 | TRBV30 | - | TGTGCCTGGAGAGGGACAGGGGACCTCTATGGCTACACCTTC | CAWRGTGDLYGYTF
- | TRBJ2-2 | TRBV5-1 | - | TGCGCCAGCAGCTTGGCAGGGGACACCGGGGAGCTGTTTTTT | CASSLAGDTGELFF
- | TRBJ2-7 | TRBV21-1 | - | TGTGCCAGCACCTCCAAACTAGGGGGCAGCCCTTGGGTCTACGAGCAGTACTTC | CASTSKLGGSPWVYEQYF
- | TRBJ2-1 | TRBV7-2 | - | TGTGCCAGCAGCTTAGTTGGGGGTGGACGGAATGAGCAGTTCTTC | CASSLVGGGRNEQFF
TRBD2 | TRBJ2-7 | TRBV4-3 | - | TGCGCCAGCAGCCGCACCTTACTCCGTAGCGGGGTTACCTACGAGCAGTACTTC | CASSRTLLRSGVTYEQYF